This T cell receptor (beta chain) was sequenced in a study of Tregs in tolerant kidney transplant recipients. Study-wide results and limits: Few patients were studied, so findings need validation in larger groups. No direct test of biological reproducibility was done here.

The repertoire was sequenced with immunoSEQ multiplex PCR; TCRdb's copy has only in-frame clones and lacks some. Of roughly 45,000 clones listed, roughly nine tenths were seen once; the top ten hold 0.55% to 0.75%. Thawed PBMCs were FACS-sorted into unstimulated CD4+CD25+CD127- regulatory T cells, CD4+CD25- non-regulatory cells, CD4 and CD8 cells. A word on this clone: The antigen remains unidentified.

The receptor comes from a human donor in good health. Sequenced material: Tregs from blood.

CDR3 residues: CASSLAVWRGGHGANVLTF. The CDR3, as DNA: TGTGCCAGCAGCTTGGCCGTTTGGCGGGGGGGCCATGGGGCCAACGTCCTGACTTTC. The chain joins TRBV5-4 to TRBJ2-6, with 9 bases that match TRBD2. V trimming: 0 bases; J trimming: 3 bases; junction bases outside the gene matches: 10. Germline V gene lookup returns CDR1 SGHNT and CDR2 YYREEE (reference sequence). The CDR3 runs to 19 residues.